These 13 T cell receptor beta chains originate from one sample sequenced in a study of T cell responses to AZD1222 COVID-19 vaccine. Sequencing was performed with immunoSEQ multiplex PCR; in TCRdb, only in-frame clones are kept and a portion is missing. The table shows roughly 150,000 clones, with 70% to 90% occurring only once. The sample here was peripheral blood, taken on day 0 of AZD1222 vaccination. Receptor source: an adult in good health.

This clone was seen only once. The chain combines TRBV4-2 with TRBJ2-7, with 11 bases identical to TRBD1. Per germline, CDR1 LGHNA and CDR2 YNFKEQ. Trimming took 5 bases from V and 4 from J; bases not matched to a gene: 4. The CDR3 length is 14 residues. The CDR3, as DNA: TGTGCCAGCAGCTACCGGGACAGGGGGTACGAGCAGTACTTC. Encoded protein: CASSYRDRGYEQYF.

The rearrangement joins TRBV3-1 (or the pseudogene TRBV3-2) to TRBJ1-2; D may be TRBD1 (5 bases). The CDR3 length is 13 residues. Germline-derived CDR1 and CDR2 are LGHDT and YNNKEL (reference sequence). V was clipped by 0 bases and J by 5 bases, with 7 bases between them. The CDR3 region is CASSQDRVYGYTF. CDR3 nucleotide sequence: TGTGCCAGCAGCCAAGACAGGGTATATGGCTACACCTTC.

The count of this clone is one. This rearrangement joins TRBV2 to TRBJ1-2; 10 bases fit TRBD1. V gave up 6 bases and J gave up 5 bases; unmatched junction bases: 3. CDR1 SNHLY and CDR2 FYNNEI come from the germline V gene. This CDR3 comprises 13 residues. The CDR3 DNA reads as TGTGCCAGCAGCCGGACAGGGGGTTATGGCTACACCTTC. This translates into CASSRTGGYGYTF.

The chain links TRBV6-4 to TRBJ2-1; tentatively, D is TRBD2 (5 bases). Germline loops: CDR1 MRHNA, CDR2 SNTAGT. This CDR3 has 13 residues. With 3 bases removed from V and 9 bases from J, the gap between germline ends came to 12 bases. CDR3 nucleotides: TGTGCCAGCAGTGATCGCACTAGTGGTGAGCAGTTCTTC. Its translation: CASSDRTSGEQFF.

J is TRBJ2-1 and V is TRBV7-9; 8 bases line up with TRBD2. The ends lost 2 bases at V and 2 bases at J; junction bases unmatched: 5. The CDR3 covers 16 residues. Germline V CDR1 and CDR2: SEHNR, FQNEAQ (reference sequence). Here the CDR3 DNA reads TGTGCCAGCAGCTTAACGATGGGACTAGCCTACAATGAGCAGTTCTTC. It translates to CASSLTMGLAYNEQFF.

This chain joins TRBV4-1 and TRBJ1-5; D gene ambiguous. Germline values: CDR1 MGHRA, CDR2 YSYEKL. The CDR3 extends over 15 amino acids. Between the trimmed V and J ends, which lost 1 base and 0 bases, there was a span of 7 bases. In DNA, the CDR3 is TGCGCCAGCAGCCAAGGATCGTTTAGCAATCAGCCCCAGCATTTT. Translated: CASSQGSFSNQPQHF.

The V gene is TRBV18, the J gene TRBJ1-2; D not certain. Germline V gene data show CDR1 as KGHSH and CDR2 as LQKENI. This CDR3 is built from 15 residues. The germline V and J ends were trimmed by 8 bases and 7 bases, with 23 bases remaining between them. In DNA, the CDR3 is TGTGCCAGCGCCCCGCTCCGGGCCGACACGGGTGGCTACACCTTC. Its translation: CASAPLRADTGGYTF.

The chain employs TRBV7-8 and TRBJ2-7; D remains unclear. V lost 5 bases, J lost 0 bases, and 14 bases lay in between. Germline V gene sequence: CDR1 SGHVS, CDR2 FQNEAQ. The CDR3 has 15 amino acids. For the CDR3, the DNA is TGTGCCAGCAGCCCCCGGGCAGTGAGCTCCTACGAGCAGTACTTC. Protein: CASSPRAVSSYEQYF.

This chain connects TRBV18 to TRBJ1-3; 10 positions match TRBD1. Germline-derived CDR1 and CDR2 are KGHSH and LQKENI. V lost 3 bases to trimming and J lost 3 bases; unmatched junction nucleotides: 5. The CDR3 contains 16 residues. CDR3 nucleotides: TGTGCCAGCTCACCCCTGGGACAGGGGAGTGGAAACACCATATATTTT. Translated, it gives CASSPLGQGSGNTIYF.

V is TRBV28 and J is TRBJ2-6; no clear D gene. The CDR3 extends over 15 amino acids. Germline loops: CDR1 MDHEN, CDR2 SYDVKM. Trimming shortened V by 2 bases and J by 9 bases, and 14 bases separated the two germline ends. The DNA of the CDR3 is TGTGCCAGCAGTTTAATGATTGGGGTAGGCAACGTCCTGACTTTC. It encodes CASSLMIGVGNVLTF. Full variable domain (missing parts from reference TRBV28 and TRBJ2-6): DVKVTQSSRYLVKRTGEKVFLECVQDMDHENMFWYRQDPGLGLRLIYFSYDVKMKEKGDIPEGYSVSREKKERFSLILESASTNQTSMYLCASSLMIGVGNVLTFGAGSRLTVL.

J is TRBJ1-5 and V is TRBV28; 10 bases map to TRBD1. From germline, CDR1 is MDHEN and CDR2 SYDVKM. The CDR3 is 17 amino acids. V lost 5 bases, J lost 9 bases, and 16 bases stayed unmatched. For the CDR3, the DNA is TGTGCCAGCAGTCGCCCGGGACAGGGGAGTTCTTGGGGGCCCCAGCATTTT. This encodes CASSRPGQGSSWGPQHF.

The genes are TRBV20-1 and TRBJ2-3; D is tentatively TRBD1 or TRBD2 (5 bases each). Germline V gene sequence: CDR1 DFQATT, CDR2 SNEGSKA (reference sequence). CDR3 length: 14 residues. Deletions cut 3 bases from V and 5 bases from J, with 15 bases between. The CDR3 reads CSASYRDPGDTQYF. CDR3 bases: TGCAGTGCTAGTTACCGGGACCCTGGAGATACGCAGTATTTT.

The rearrangement links TRBV6-5 to TRBJ1-2; TRBD1 matches 9 bases. The J segment lost 6 bases and the V segment lost 6 bases, leaving 5 bases of the junction unmatched. This CDR3 is 13 amino acids long. Germline V lookup: CDR1 MNHEY, CDR2 SVGAGI. This CDR3 reads CASRLTGGDGYTF. CDR3 DNA sequence: TGTGCCAGCAGACTCACAGGGGGCGATGGCTACACCTTC.